This T cell receptor beta chain was sequenced in a study of CD8 T cells in Susac syndrome. After extraction with the RNeasy kit, about 0.45 to 1 ug of the RNA was reverse transcribed using random hexamers. The TCR beta CDR3 was amplified by immunoSEQ multiplex PCR across 54 Vbeta, 13 Jbeta. TCRdb reprocessed the immunoSEQ multiplex PCR reads via MiXCR and lists one record per CDR3 protein. This repertoire shows 150,000 to 200,000 distinct CDR3 sequences, around 94% found once; its top ten account for 0.11% to 0.15%. Study-wide results and limits: The study conceded that its TCR sequencing and HLA analysis involved relatively few individuals.

The CDR3 sequence is 12 residues long. CDR1 SQVTM and CDR2 ANQGSEA come from the germline V gene. Details on this clonotype: Its cognate antigen is unknown.

Sequences were obtained from CD4+ T cells from PBMCs. The TCR comes from a human donor in good health. The chain links TRBV29-1 to TRBJ1-2; 10 positions match TRBD1. CDR3 loop: CSGQGANYGYTF. Here the CDR3 DNA reads TGCTCAGGACAGGGGGCTAACTATGGCTACACCTTC.